This paragraph reports one T cell receptor (beta chain). V was cut by 2 bases and J by 1 base, with 20 bases left in between. The CDR3 totals 17 residues. Germline V gene lookup returns CDR1 SQVTM and CDR2 ANQGSEA. The source of the sample is a study of PD-1 and CTLA-4 blockade in melanoma. Here immunoSEQ multiplex PCR was the method, and the copy in TCRdb shows in-frame clones only, minus some. Of tens of thousands of clones listed, less than 95% are singletons. The material was CD8+ T cells from peripheral blood, obtained from a patient given anti-PD-1 treatment. This chain links TRBV29-1 with TRBJ1-1; D is possibly TRBD1 (5 bases). This receptor was taken from a human donor with melanoma. The chain's CDR3 is CSVELDAGDLRNTEAFF. The CDR3 nucleotides read TGCAGCGTTGAACTAGATGCGGGGGATCTTCGGAACACTGAAGCTTTCTTT.